The 12 T cell receptor beta chains below come from one sample, sequenced in a study of T-cell reconstitution after alpha-beta-depleted transplantation in children. The authors prepared the TCRbeta library with unique molecular identifiers. TCRdb re-called the PCR reads with MiXCR, one entry per CDR3 protein. The table shows about 440,000 distinct CDR3 sequences, with over 40% occurring only once. The sample was PBMCs, taken before TCRalphabeta/CD19-depleted stem cell transplant. The receptors were gathered from a girl aged 2-10 years with aplastic anemia, due to receive a stem cell transplant.

The chain links TRBV10-3 to TRBJ1-1, with unresolved D. Per the germline V gene, CDR1 is ENHRY and CDR2 is SYGVKD. The CDR3 is made up of 14 amino acids. V shed 0 bases and J shed 1 base, with 6 bases lying between them. This CDR3 reads CAISESRGNTEAFF. CDR3 nucleotides: TGTGCCATCAGTGAGTCCCGGGGGAACACTGAAGCTTTCTTT.

The chain uses TRBV28 and TRBJ1-3, with D perhaps TRBD1 (6 bases). CDR1 is MDHEN and CDR2 is SYDVKM in the germline V gene. The CDR3 spans 15 residues. The V gene lost 4 bases and the J gene lost 2 bases, with 12 bases spanning the gap. CDR3 DNA sequence: TGTGCCAGCAGTTCCGCAGGGGTCACTGGAAACACCATATATTTT. Protein sequence: CASSSAGVTGNTIYF.

V is TRBV20-1 and J is TRBJ2-7; 7 bases agree with TRBD1. The V gene's germline CDR1 is DFQATT and CDR2 SNEGSKA (reference sequence). The CDR3 totals 13 residues. V shed 3 bases and J 2 bases; nucleotides not matched to a gene: 4. In DNA, the CDR3 is TGCAGTGCTAGGAGGGACAGTACCTACGAGCAGTACTTC. The encoded protein is CSARRDSTYEQYF.

The CDR3 loop is CSAPGTSGPGEYF. The CDR3, as DNA: TGCAGTGCCCCCGGGACTAGCGGGCCCGGGGAGTACTTC. The chain combines TRBV20-1 with TRBJ2-5, with TRBD2 matching over 12 bases. CDR3 size: 13 residues. Losses at the gene ends were 6 bases for V and 12 bases for J; bases not matched to a gene: 11. CDR1 DFQATT and CDR2 SNEGSKA come from the germline V gene (reference sequence).

V is TRBV6-1 and J is TRBJ2-5; TRBD1 agrees at 8 bases. Trimming removed 6 bases from V and 1 base from J; junction bases left unmatched: 10. CDR3 length: 16 amino acids. CDR1 MNHNS and CDR2 SASEGT come from the germline V gene. The CDR3 DNA is TGTGCCAGCAGCATTCCTCCAGGGGGCCCCCAAGAGACCCAGTACTTC. Residues: CASSIPPGGPQETQYF.

The chain joins TRBV7-8 to TRBJ2-5; TRBD1 agrees at 7 bases. Looked up from germline, CDR1 is SGHVS and CDR2 is FQNEAQ. The CDR3 spans 14 residues. V shed 6 bases, J shed 5 bases, and the junction held 9 bases outside the gene matches. CDR3 protein: CASSQQGILETQYF. CDR3 coding DNA: TGTGCCAGCAGTCAACAGGGGATATTGGAGACCCAGTACTTC.

This clonotype was found a few times. V gene TRBV4-1 combines with J gene TRBJ2-6; D remains ambiguous. The CDR3 consists of 18 residues. Trimming removed 0 bases from V and 0 bases from J, with 12 bases in between. CDR1 is MGHRA and CDR2 is YSYEKL in the germline V gene. The DNA of the CDR3 is TGCGCCAGCAGCCAAGAGAAAGGGTTGGCCTCTGGGGCCAACGTCCTGACTTTC. The encoded protein is CASSQEKGLASGANVLTF.

The chain employs TRBV5-1 and TRBJ2-1; 7 positions match TRBD2. CDR3 size: 16 residues. The junction had 15 bases not matched to a gene; V was cut back by 0 bases and J by 12 bases. Germline values: CDR1 SGHRS, CDR2 YFSETQ. CDR3 DNA: TGCGCCAGCAGCTTGGTGCCGGGACTACCAACAATTGGGCAGTTCTTC. Protein: CASSLVPGLPTIGQFF.

This clonotype has only one observation. The V gene is TRBV4-1, the J gene TRBJ2-1; D perhaps matches TRBD2 (5 bases). Trimming took 1 base from V and 10 from J, leaving 11 bases between them. Germline CDR1 and CDR2: MGHRA and YSYEKL. The CDR3 extends over 13 amino acids. The CDR3: CASSQVGVLEQFF. In DNA, the CDR3 is TGCGCCAGCAGCCAAGTCGGGGTTTTGGAGCAGTTCTTC.

This chain uses TRBV19 with TRBJ1-1; possible D gene TRBD1, 5 bases. This CDR3 is built from 16 residues. Germline V CDR1 and CDR2: LNHDA, SQIVND (reference sequence). V lost 2 bases and J 0 bases, leaving 13 bases between the germline ends. This CDR3 reads CASSIRDGFVNTEAFF. CDR3 DNA sequence: TGTGCCAGTAGTATAAGGGACGGATTCGTGAACACTGAAGCTTTCTTT.

The rearrangement links TRBV20-1 to TRBJ2-5; D call uncertain. The germline CDR1 and CDR2 sequences are DFQATT and SNEGSKA (reference sequence). There are 18 residues in the CDR3. Between the trimmed V and J ends, which lost 3 bases and 4 bases, there was a span of 27 bases. CDR3 coding DNA: TGCAGTGCTAGCCCTCTCTGGGCGGATCTACCCTCTCCAGAGACCCAGTACTTC. It encodes CSASPLWADLPSPETQYF.

This clonotype was observed at least ten times. The CDR3 loop is CASSLGISNQPQHF. The CDR3 DNA reads TGTGCCAGCAGTTTAGGCATATCTAATCAGCCCCAGCATTTT. The rearrangement uses TRBV12-3 or TRBV12-4 and TRBJ1-5; D is undetermined. The CDR3 spans 14 residues. Trimming removed 1 base at V and 4 bases at J, with 8 bases between.